A selection of T cell receptor beta chains follows, all from one sample in a study of OX40 agonist ivuxolimab in advanced cancers. Assay: immunoSEQ multiplex PCR; the TCRdb copy retains only in-frame clones and omits some. The repertoire holds roughly 80,000 clones, with around nine tenths as singletons. The source material was CD4+ or CD8+ T cells sorted from blood, sampled in a trial of the OX40 agonist ivuxolimab. The receptors here all came from an adult with an advanced solid tumor such as melanoma, head and neck, liver or kidney cancer. The CDR3 runs from the conserved cysteine through the conserved F or W. The order of the fields is J gene, D gene, clone size, V gene, CDR3 protein, CDR3 DNA. A D gene is named only where the DNA matches it firmly. Expanded clones are given a class, and other clones once, few, many or no size at all.

TRBJ2-7,-,once,TRBV5-8,CASSFHERPSF,TGTGCCAGCAGCTTCCATGAGCGACCAAGCTTC
TRBJ1-1,-,-,TRBV29-1,CSVSDRNTEAFF,TGCAGCGTTAGTGACAGGAACACTGAAGCTTTCTTT
TRBJ2-1,TRBD1,once,TRBV4-1,CASSQGTGGISYNEQFF,TGCGCCAGCAGCCAAGGGACAGGGGGGATCTCCTACAATGAGCAGTTCTTC
TRBJ1-1,-,-,TRBV18,CASSPREALGTEAFF,TGTGCCAGCTCACCCCGAGAGGCCCTGGGCACTGAAGCTTTCTTT
TRBJ1-2,TRBD1,-,TRBV25-1,CASSEYGTGVGYTF,TGTGCCAGCAGTGAATATGGGACAGGGGTCGGCTACACCTTC
TRBJ2-1,TRBD2,-,TRBV19,CASSRTSGSPYNEQFF,TGTGCCAGTAGTAGGACTAGCGGGAGCCCCTACAATGAGCAGTTCTTC
TRBJ2-6,-,-,TRBV28,CASRPQGWVSGGANVLTF,TGTGCCAGCAGGCCCCAGGGTTGGGTTTCAGGTGGGGCCAACGTCCTGACTTTC
TRBJ1-5,TRBD1,-,TRBV29-1,CSVGKGAFQPQHF,TGCAGCGTTGGAAAGGGGGCATTTCAGCCCCAGCATTTT
TRBJ2-1,TRBD2,-,TRBV9,CASSFGLAVADNEQFF,TGTGCCAGCAGCTTTGGACTAGCGGTAGCAGACAATGAGCAGTTCTTC
TRBJ2-3,-,-,TRBV5-1,CASSLDLGSDTQYF,TGCGCCAGCAGCTTGGACCTCGGGTCTGATACGCAGTATTTT
TRBJ1-4,-,-,TRBV4-3,CASSQYISNEKLFF,TGCGCCAGCAGCCAGTACATTTCTAATGAAAAACTGTTTTTT
TRBJ2-1,-,-,TRBV7-6,CASSLSEGFYNEQFF,TGTGCCAGCAGCTTAAGTGAGGGCTTCTACAATGAGCAGTTCTTC
TRBJ1-5,-,-,TRBV7-2,CASSLTGQPQHF,TGTGCCAGCAGCTTAACGGGTCAGCCCCAGCATTTT
TRBJ2-4,-,-,TRBV6-1,CASRHPQGNIQYF,TGTGCCAGCAGGCACCCCCAGGGGAACATTCAGTACTTC
TRBJ2-5,TRBD1,-,TRBV7-8,CASSLAWRDVWDQGARETQYF,TGTGCCAGCAGCTTAGCATGGCGCGACGTCTGGGATCAGGGGGCGCGGGAGACCCAGTACTTC
TRBJ1-5,-,-,TRBV7-9,CASSLVGRADQPQHF,TGTGCCAGCAGCTTAGTAGGGAGGGCAGATCAGCCCCAGCATTTT
TRBJ2-2,-,-,TRBV7-6,CASSPRGGELFF,TGTGCCAGCAGCCCCCGGGGCGGGGAGCTGTTTTTT
TRBJ1-6,TRBD1,-,TRBV28,CASSLMRQGPSPLHF,TGTGCCAGCAGTTTGATGAGACAGGGCCCTTCACCCCTCCACTTT
TRBJ2-7,-,few,TRBV14,CASSPDRGYEQYF,TGTGCCAGCAGCCCGGACCGGGGATACGAGCAGTACTTC
TRBJ2-3,-,-,TRBV7-9,CASSLVRGDTQYF,TGTGCCAGCAGCTTAGTAAGGGGAGATACGCAGTATTTT
TRBJ2-7,-,-,TRBV11-1,CASSFRSGSYEQYF,TGTGCCAGCAGCTTCCGCTCGGGTTCCTACGAGCAGTACTTC
TRBJ2-1,-,-,TRBV7-9,CASSSPPTYNEQFF,TGTGCCAGCAGCTCGCCACCCACATACAATGAGCAGTTCTTC
TRBJ2-1,TRBD2,-,TRBV4-3,CASSIIAGQNNEQFF,TGCGCCAGCAGCATCATAGCGGGACAAAACAATGAGCAGTTCTTC
TRBJ1-5,-,-,TRBV28,CASSPSYSNQPQHF,TGTGCCAGCAGTCCCTCATATAGCAATCAGCCCCAGCATTTT
TRBJ2-3,-,-,TRBV5-1,CASSWSTDTQYF,TGCGCCAGCAGCTGGAGCACAGATACGCAGTATTTT
TRBJ1-4,TRBD1,-,TRBV28,CASSRLGQGMEKLFF,TGTGCCAGCAGTAGACTGGGACAGGGGATGGAAAAACTGTTTTTT
TRBJ2-7,TRBD1,-,TRBV19,CASKRTGAYEQYF,TGTGCCAGTAAGAGGACAGGGGCCTACGAGCAGTACTTC
TRBJ2-7,TRBD2,-,TRBV6-1,CASSVSASGSYEQYF,TGTGCCAGCAGTGTCTCGGCTAGCGGCTCCTACGAGCAGTACTTC
TRBJ1-2,TRBD1,few,TRBV6-1,CASSPRGSDGYTF,TGTGCCAGCTCTCCCAGGGGGAGTGATGGCTACACCTTC
TRBJ2-7,TRBD2,-,TRBV18,CASSLGLAYEQYF,TGTGCCAGCTCACTAGGACTAGCCTACGAGCAGTACTTC
TRBJ2-3,-,once,TRBV5-1,CASSLGQSTDTQYF,TGCGCCAGCAGCTTGGGGCAGAGCACAGATACGCAGTATTTT
TRBJ2-7,-,-,TRBV11-1,CASSPTPGQKLSYEQYF,TGTGCCAGCAGCCCGACCCCCGGACAGAAACTCTCCTACGAGCAGTACTTC
TRBJ2-5,TRBD1,-,TRBV19,CASSITGTGTETQYF,TGTGCCAGTAGTATTACCGGGACAGGGACAGAGACCCAGTACTTC
TRBJ2-7,TRBD1,-,TRBV7-2,CASSFSGTAYEQYF,TGTGCCAGCAGCTTTTCCGGGACAGCCTACGAGCAGTACTTC
TRBJ1-1,TRBD1,-,TRBV28,CASSRGVGEAFF,TGTGCCAGCAGCAGGGGGGTCGGTGAAGCTTTCTTT
TRBJ2-3,TRBD2,-,TRBV7-6,CASSLAIWSRENPDTQYF,TGTGCCAGCAGCTTAGCGATATGGTCGCGGGAGAATCCAGATACGCAGTATTTT
TRBJ1-2,-,-,TRBV7-9,CASSPERVAYGYTF,TGTGCCAGCAGCCCCGAGAGGGTAGCCTATGGCTACACCTTC
TRBJ1-5,-,-,TRBV28,CASSFIRGQPQHF,TGTGCCAGCAGTTTTATTAGGGGGCAGCCCCAGCATTTT
TRBJ2-6,TRBD1,-,TRBV7-9,CASSLAGQVISGANVLTF,TGTGCCAGCAGCTTAGCCGGACAGGTTATCTCTGGGGCCAACGTCCTGACTTTC
TRBJ2-1,TRBD1,-,TRBV19,CASSIPGQAFHNEQFF,TGTGCCAGTAGTATTCCCGGACAGGCTTTTCACAATGAGCAGTTCTTC
TRBJ1-4,TRBD1,-,TRBV28,CASRGQGGYDEKLFF,TGTGCCAGCAGGGGACAGGGAGGGTATGATGAAAAACTGTTTTTT
TRBJ2-5,-,-,TRBV6-5,CASSSQPRTAQYF,TGTGCCAGCAGTTCCCAGCCTCGTACGGCCCAGTACTTC
TRBJ2-7,TRBD2,-,TRBV28,CASRTGLASIEQYF,TGTGCCAGCAGGACGGGACTAGCATCTATCGAGCAGTACTTC
TRBJ2-3,TRBD1,-,TRBV4-3,CASSHGQGGDTQYF,TGCGCCAGCAGCCATGGACAGGGTGGAGATACGCAGTATTTT
TRBJ2-1,-,-,TRBV4-3,CASSRGTSQSGGNEQFF,TGCGCCAGCAGCAGGGGAACCTCACAGAGTGGTGGAAATGAGCAGTTCTTC
TRBJ1-2,TRBD1,-,TRBV28,CASSPTGGSYAYTF,TGTGCCAGCAGTCCTACAGGGGGTTCCTATGCCTACACCTTC
TRBJ2-3,-,-,TRBV10-3,CAISQGPTDTQYF,TGTGCCATCAGCCAGGGGCCCACAGATACGCAGTATTTT
TRBJ2-3,-,-,TRBV14,CASKSGWADTQYF,TGTGCCAGCAAAAGTGGTTGGGCAGATACGCAGTATTTT
TRBJ1-3,-,-,TRBV4-2,CASSQQQGRNTIYF,TGTGCCAGCAGCCAACAACAGGGAAGAAACACCATATATTTT
TRBJ1-1,-,-,TRBV6-6,CASSYNRHTEAFF,TGTGCCAGCAGTTATAACAGACACACTGAAGCTTTCTTT